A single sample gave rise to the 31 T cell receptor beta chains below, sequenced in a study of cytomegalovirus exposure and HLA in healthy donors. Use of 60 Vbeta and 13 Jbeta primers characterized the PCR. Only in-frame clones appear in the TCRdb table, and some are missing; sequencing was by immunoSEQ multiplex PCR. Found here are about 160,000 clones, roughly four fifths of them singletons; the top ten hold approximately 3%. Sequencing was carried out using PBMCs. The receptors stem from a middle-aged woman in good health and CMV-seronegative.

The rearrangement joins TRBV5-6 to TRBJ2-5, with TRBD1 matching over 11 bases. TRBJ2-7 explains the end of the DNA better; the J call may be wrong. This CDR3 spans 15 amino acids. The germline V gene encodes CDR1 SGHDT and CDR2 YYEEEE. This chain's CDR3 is CASSRGQGVAYEQYF. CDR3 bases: TGTGCCAGCAGCAGGGGACAGGGGGTGGCCTACGAGCAGTACTTC.

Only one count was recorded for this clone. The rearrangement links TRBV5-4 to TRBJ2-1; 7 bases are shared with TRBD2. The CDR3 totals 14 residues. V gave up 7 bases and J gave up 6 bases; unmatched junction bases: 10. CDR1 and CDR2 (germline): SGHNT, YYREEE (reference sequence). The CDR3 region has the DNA TGTGCCAGCTCGGCCGGCGGGAGAGGCAATGAGCAGTTCTTC. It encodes CASSAGGRGNEQFF.

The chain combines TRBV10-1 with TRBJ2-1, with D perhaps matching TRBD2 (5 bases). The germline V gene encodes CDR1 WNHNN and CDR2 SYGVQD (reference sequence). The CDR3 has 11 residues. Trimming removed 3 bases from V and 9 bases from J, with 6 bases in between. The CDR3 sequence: CASSDSGEQFF. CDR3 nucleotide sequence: TGCGCCAGCAGTGACAGCGGTGAGCAGTTCTTC.

In nucleotides, the CDR3 is TGCGCCAGCACAAGCGGGGGGCCGTTGGGTGAGCAGTTCTTC. Amino acids: CASTSGGPLGEQFF. The chain uses TRBV5-1 and TRBJ2-1, with 9 bases identical to TRBD2. V lost 6 bases, J lost 9 bases, and 10 bases stayed unmatched. The CDR3 has 14 residues. Germline loops: CDR1 SGHRS, CDR2 YFSETQ. The variable domain in full, completed from reference TRBV5-1 and TRBJ2-1, reads KAGVTQTPRYLIKTRGQQVTLSCSPISGHRSVSWYQQTPGQGLQFLFEYFSETQRNKGNFPGRFSGRQFSNSRSEMNVSTLELGDSALYLCASTSGGPLGEQFFGPGTRLTVL.

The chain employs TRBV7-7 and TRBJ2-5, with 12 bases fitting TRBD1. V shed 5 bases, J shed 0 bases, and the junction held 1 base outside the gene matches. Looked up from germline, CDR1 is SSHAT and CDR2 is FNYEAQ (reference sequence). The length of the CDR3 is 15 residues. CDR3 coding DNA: TGTGCCAGCAGCGGGACAGGGGGCAACCAAGAGACCCAGTACTTC. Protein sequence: CASSGTGGNQETQYF.

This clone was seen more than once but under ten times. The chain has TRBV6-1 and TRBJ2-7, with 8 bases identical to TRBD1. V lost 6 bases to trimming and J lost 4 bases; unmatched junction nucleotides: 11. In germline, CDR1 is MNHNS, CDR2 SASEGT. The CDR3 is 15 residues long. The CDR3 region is CASRKGQGAGYEQYF. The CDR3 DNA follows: TGTGCCAGCAGAAAAGGGCAGGGGGCAGGATACGAGCAGTACTTC.

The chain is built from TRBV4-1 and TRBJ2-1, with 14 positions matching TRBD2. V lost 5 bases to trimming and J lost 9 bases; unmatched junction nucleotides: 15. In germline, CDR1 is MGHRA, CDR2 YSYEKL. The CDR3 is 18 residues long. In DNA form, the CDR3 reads TGCGCCAGCAGCGTCCCCCCCCTGACTAGCGGGGGGGCGAGTGAGCAGTTCTTC. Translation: CASSVPPLTSGGASEQFF.

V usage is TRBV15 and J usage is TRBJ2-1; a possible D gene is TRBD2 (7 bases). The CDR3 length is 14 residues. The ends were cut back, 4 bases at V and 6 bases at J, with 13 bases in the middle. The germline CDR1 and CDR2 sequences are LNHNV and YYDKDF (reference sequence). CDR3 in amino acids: CATSTGGPPNEQFF. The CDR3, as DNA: TGTGCCACCAGCACCGGGGGGCCCCCCAATGAGCAGTTCTTC.

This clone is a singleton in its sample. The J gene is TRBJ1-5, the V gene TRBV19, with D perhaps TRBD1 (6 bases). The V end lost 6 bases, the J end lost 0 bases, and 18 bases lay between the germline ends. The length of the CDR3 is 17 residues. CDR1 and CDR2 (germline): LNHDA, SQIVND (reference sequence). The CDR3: CASRSPRDIDSNQPQHF. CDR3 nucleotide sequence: TGTGCCAGTAGGTCCCCCCGGGACATAGATAGCAATCAGCCCCAGCATTTT.

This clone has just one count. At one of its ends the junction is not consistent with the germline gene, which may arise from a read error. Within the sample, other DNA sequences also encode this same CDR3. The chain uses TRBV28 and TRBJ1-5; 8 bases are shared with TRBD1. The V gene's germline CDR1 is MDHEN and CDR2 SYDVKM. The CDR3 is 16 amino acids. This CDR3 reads CASSLIDRGTHQPQHF. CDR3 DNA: TGTGCCAGCAGTCTAATAGACAGGGGAACGCATCAACCCCAGCATTTT.

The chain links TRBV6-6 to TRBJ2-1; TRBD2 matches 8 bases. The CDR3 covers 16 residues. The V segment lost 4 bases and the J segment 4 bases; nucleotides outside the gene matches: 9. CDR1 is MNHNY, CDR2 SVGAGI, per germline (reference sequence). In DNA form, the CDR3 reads TGTGCCAGCAGTTTTCCGACCGGGACTAGGTACAATGAGCAGTTCTTC. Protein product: CASSFPTGTRYNEQFF.

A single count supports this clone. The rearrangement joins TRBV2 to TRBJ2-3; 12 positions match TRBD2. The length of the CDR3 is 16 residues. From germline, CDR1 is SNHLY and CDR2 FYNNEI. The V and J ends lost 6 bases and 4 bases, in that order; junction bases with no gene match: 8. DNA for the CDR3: TGTGCCAGCAGACGCACGACTAGCGGGGGCTCAGATACGCAGTATTTT. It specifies CASRRTTSGGSDTQYF. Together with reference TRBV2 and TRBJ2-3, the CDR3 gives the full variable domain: EPEVTQTPSHQVTQMGQEVILRCVPISNHLYFYWYRQILGQKVEFLVSFYNNEISEKSEIFDDQFSVERPDGSNFTLKIRSTKLEDSAMYFCASRRTTSGGSDTQYFGPGTRLTVL.

The CDR3 region is CASSLPGAASTDTQYF. Here the CDR3 DNA reads TGTGCCAGCAGCTTACCTGGGGCAGCTAGCACAGATACGCAGTATTTT. This sequence joins TRBV5-4 and TRBJ2-3; a possible D gene is TRBD1 (5 bases). The ends were cut back, 2 bases at V and 0 bases at J, with 13 bases in the middle. The CDR3 length is 16 residues. CDR1 SGHNT and CDR2 YYREEE come from the germline V gene (reference sequence). Supplemented by reference TRBV5-4 and TRBJ2-3, the full variable domain reads ETGVTQSPTHLIKTRGQQVTLRCSSQSGHNTVSWYQQALGQGPQFIFQYYREEENGRGNFPPRFSGLQFPNYSSELNVNALELDDSALYLCASSLPGAASTDTQYFGPGTRLTVL.

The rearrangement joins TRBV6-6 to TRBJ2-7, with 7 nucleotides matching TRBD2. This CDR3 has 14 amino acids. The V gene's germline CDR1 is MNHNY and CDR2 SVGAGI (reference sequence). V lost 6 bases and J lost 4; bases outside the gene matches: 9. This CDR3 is CASRLGLQSYEQYF. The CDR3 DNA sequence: TGTGCCAGCAGGTTGGGACTACAATCATACGAGCAGTACTTC.

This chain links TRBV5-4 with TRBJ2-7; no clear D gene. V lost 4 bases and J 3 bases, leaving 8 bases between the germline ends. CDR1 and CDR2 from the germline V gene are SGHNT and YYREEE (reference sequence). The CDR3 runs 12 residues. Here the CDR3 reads CASSGRNYEQYF. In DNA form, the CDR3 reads TGTGCCAGCAGCGGCCGTAACTACGAGCAGTACTTC.

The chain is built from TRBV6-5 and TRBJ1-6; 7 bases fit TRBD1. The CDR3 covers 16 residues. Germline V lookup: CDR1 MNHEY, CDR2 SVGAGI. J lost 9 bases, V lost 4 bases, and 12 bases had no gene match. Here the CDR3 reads CASSSATRGQGSPLHF. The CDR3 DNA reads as TGTGCCAGCAGTTCGGCCACGAGGGGGCAAGGTTCACCCCTCCACTTT.

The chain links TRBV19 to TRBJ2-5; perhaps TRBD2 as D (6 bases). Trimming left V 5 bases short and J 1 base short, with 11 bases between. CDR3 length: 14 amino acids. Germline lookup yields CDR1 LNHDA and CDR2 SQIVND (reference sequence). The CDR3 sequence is CASSFSTSQETQYF. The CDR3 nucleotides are TGTGCCAGTAGTTTCTCGACTAGCCAAGAGACCCAGTACTTC.

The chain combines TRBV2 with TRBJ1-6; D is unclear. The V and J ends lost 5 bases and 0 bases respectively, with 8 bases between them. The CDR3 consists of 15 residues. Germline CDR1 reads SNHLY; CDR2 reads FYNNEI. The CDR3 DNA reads TGTGCCAGCAGTACACAGAGCTCCTATAATTCACCCCTCCACTTT. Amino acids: CASSTQSSYNSPLHF.

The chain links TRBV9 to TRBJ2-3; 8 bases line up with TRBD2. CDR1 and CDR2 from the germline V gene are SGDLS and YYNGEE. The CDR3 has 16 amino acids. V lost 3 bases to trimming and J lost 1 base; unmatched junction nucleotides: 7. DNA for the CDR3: TGTGCCAGCAGCGAGAACGCGGGGGGCCGCACAGATACGCAGTATTTT. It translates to CASSENAGGRTDTQYF.

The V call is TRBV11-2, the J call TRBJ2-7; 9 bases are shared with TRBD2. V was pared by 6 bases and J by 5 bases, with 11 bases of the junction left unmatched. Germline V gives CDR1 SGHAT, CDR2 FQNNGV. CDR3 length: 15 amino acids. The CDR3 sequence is CASRSWRGGLDEQYF. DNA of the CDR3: TGTGCCAGCAGGTCCTGGCGGGGGGGCCTGGACGAGCAGTACTTC.

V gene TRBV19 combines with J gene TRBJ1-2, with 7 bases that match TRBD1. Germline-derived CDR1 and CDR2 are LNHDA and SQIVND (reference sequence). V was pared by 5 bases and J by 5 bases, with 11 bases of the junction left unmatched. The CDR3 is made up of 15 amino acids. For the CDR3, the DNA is TGTGCCAGTAGTCCTCCCCAGGGGGATAGGTATGGCTACACCTTC. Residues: CASSPPQGDRYGYTF.

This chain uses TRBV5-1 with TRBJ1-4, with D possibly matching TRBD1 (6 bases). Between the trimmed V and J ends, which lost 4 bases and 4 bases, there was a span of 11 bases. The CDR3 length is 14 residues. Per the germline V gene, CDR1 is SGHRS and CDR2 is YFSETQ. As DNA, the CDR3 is TGCGCCAGCAGCCAAGGGGGACATAATGAAAAACTGTTTTTT. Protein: CASSQGGHNEKLFF.

CDR3 protein: CASSGGQGTEAFF. As DNA, the CDR3 is TGTGCCAGCAGCGGGGGACAGGGAACTGAAGCTTTCTTT. The V and J genes are TRBV5-4 and TRBJ1-1; the match to TRBD1 covers 9 bases. J lost 5 bases, V lost 4 bases, and 3 bases had no gene match. Per the germline V gene, CDR1 is SGHNT and CDR2 is YYREEE (reference sequence). This CDR3 comprises 13 residues.

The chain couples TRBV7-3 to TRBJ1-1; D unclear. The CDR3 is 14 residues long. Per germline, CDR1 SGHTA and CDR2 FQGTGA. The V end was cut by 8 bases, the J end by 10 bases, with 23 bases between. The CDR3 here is CASRLTWQAEVAFF. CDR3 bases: TGTGCCAGCCGCCTTACCTGGCAGGCGGAGGTAGCTTTCTTT.

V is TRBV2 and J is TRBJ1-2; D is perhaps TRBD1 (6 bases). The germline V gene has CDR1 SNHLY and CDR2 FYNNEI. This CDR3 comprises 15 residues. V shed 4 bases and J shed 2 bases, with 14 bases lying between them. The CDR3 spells CASSGSRGRNYGYTF. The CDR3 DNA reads TGTGCCAGCAGTGGAAGCAGGGGTAGGAACTATGGCTACACCTTC.

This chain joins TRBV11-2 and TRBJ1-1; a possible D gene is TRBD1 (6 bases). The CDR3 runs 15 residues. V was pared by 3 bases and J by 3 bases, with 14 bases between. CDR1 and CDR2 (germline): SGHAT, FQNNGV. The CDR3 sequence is CASSFATGSYTEAFF. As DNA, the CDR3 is TGTGCCAGCAGCTTCGCCACAGGGTCGTACACTGAAGCTTTCTTT.

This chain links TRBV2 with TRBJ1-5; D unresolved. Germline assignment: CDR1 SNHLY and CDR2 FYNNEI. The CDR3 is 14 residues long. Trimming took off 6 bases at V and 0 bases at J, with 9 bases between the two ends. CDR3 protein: CASSRDYSNQPQHF. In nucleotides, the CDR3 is TGTGCCAGCAGCCGAGACTATAGCAATCAGCCCCAGCATTTT.

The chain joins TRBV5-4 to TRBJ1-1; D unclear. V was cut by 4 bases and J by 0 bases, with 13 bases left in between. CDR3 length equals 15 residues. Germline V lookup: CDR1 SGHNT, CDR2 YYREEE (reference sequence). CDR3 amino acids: CASSVRTGMNTEAFF. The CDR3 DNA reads TGTGCCAGCAGCGTGAGGACGGGGATGAACACTGAAGCTTTCTTT.

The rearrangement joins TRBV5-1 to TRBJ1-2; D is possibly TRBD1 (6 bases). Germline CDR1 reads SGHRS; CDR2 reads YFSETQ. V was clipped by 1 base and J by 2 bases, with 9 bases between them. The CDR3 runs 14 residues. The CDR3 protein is CASSLSGGNYGYTF. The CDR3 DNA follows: TGCGCCAGCAGCTTGTCTGGGGGCAACTATGGCTACACCTTC.

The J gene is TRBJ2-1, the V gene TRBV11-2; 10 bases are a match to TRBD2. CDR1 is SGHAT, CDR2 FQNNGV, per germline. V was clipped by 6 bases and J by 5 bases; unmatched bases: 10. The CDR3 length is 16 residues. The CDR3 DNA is TGTGCCAGCAGTCCTTCGGAGCGGGGGGGTGACAATGAGCAGTTCTTC. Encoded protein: CASSPSERGGDNEQFF.

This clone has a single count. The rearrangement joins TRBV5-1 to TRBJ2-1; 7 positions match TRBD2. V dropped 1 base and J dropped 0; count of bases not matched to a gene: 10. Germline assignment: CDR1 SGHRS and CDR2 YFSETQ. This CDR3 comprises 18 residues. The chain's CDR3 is CASSLNSGSFSSYNEQFF. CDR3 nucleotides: TGCGCCAGCAGCTTGAATAGCGGGTCCTTCAGCTCCTACAATGAGCAGTTCTTC.